Shown below are 18 T cell receptor beta chains from a single sample sequenced in a study of cytomegalovirus exposure and HLA in healthy donors. Both 60 Vbeta primers and 13 Jbeta primers went into the PCR. Using immunoSEQ multiplex PCR, the repertoire was profiled, and TCRdb retains in-frame clones only, with some absent. The sample yields about 130,000 clones, roughly 84% seen once. Sequenced sample: PBMCs. The origin of the receptors is a man aged 45 to 65 in good health and CMV-seronegative.

This chain uses TRBV5-1 with TRBJ1-1, with TRBD1 matching over 9 bases. The V gene's germline CDR1 is SGHRS and CDR2 YFSETQ. The CDR3 is made up of 15 amino acids. J was trimmed by 4 bases and V by 6 bases; bases with no gene match: 10. CDR3 coding DNA: TGCGCCAGCAAAAAACAGGGGGCGACGGTCACTGAAGCTTTCTTT. Amino acids: CASKKQGATVTEAFF.

The V gene is TRBV6-5, the J gene TRBJ1-6; 9 bases map to TRBD1. V trimming: 6 bases; J trimming: 7 bases; junction bases outside the gene matches: 7. The CDR3 runs to 15 residues. From germline, CDR1 is MNHEY and CDR2 SVGAGI. CDR3 nucleotides: TGTGCCAGCAGACTTGCGGACAGGGGAAATTCACCCCTCCACTTT. It specifies CASRLADRGNSPLHF.

The J gene is TRBJ1-2, the V gene TRBV7-6; 7 nucleotides align to TRBD1. With V trimmed by 5 bases and J by 4 bases, 10 bases remained unmatched. Germline V gene sequence: CDR1 SGHVS, CDR2 FNYEAQ. The CDR3 contains 15 residues. Here the CDR3 reads CASSPLRDSLYGYTF. DNA for the CDR3: TGTGCCAGCAGCCCGTTGAGGGACAGCCTCTATGGCTACACCTTC.

This chain joins TRBV4-3 and TRBJ2-7; possibly TRBD2 for D (7 bases). CDR3 size: 15 residues. V lost 4 bases and J lost 9, with 22 bases in between. Germline CDR1 LGHNA, CDR2 YSLEER. CDR3 sequence: CASSPGASGAWGQYF. The CDR3, as DNA: TGCGCCAGCAGCCCAGGGGCAAGCGGGGCCTGGGGGCAGTACTTC.

V is TRBV19 and J is TRBJ1-2; D may be TRBD1 (6 bases). The germline gives CDR1 LNHDA, CDR2 SQIVND (reference sequence). The CDR3 covers 14 residues. The V end was cut by 5 bases, the J end by 4 bases, with 14 bases between. The CDR3 is CASSVQQGPYGYTF. CDR3 nucleotide sequence: TGTGCCAGTAGTGTCCAACAGGGCCCCTATGGCTACACCTTC.

The V call is TRBV5-1, the J call TRBJ1-2; TRBD1 agrees at 8 bases. V lost 2 bases to trimming and J lost 8 bases; unmatched junction nucleotides: 14. Germline CDR1 reads SGHRS; CDR2 reads YFSETQ. This CDR3 is 16 amino acids long. Here the CDR3 DNA reads TGCGCCAGCAGCTTAGGCAGGGGGCCCGAGGCGGAGGGCTACACCTTC. Translating it yields CASSLGRGPEAEGYTF.

The chain is built from TRBV9 and TRBJ1-1, with 12 bases aligning to TRBD1. The germline V gene has CDR1 SGDLS and CDR2 YYNGEE. The CDR3 covers 17 residues. Trimming cost V 4 bases and J 1 base; bases outside gene matches: 8. Here the CDR3 DNA reads TGTGCCAGCAGCATCGGGACAGGGGGCGCAAGGAACACTGAAGCTTTCTTT. This encodes CASSIGTGGARNTEAFF.

The CDR3, as DNA: TGTGCCAGTAGGGAGGACAGGGTCAGCAATCAGCCCCAGCATTTT. Protein: CASREDRVSNQPQHF. V is TRBV19 and J is TRBJ1-5; 8 bases fit TRBD1. Germline CDR1 and CDR2: LNHDA and SQIVND (reference sequence). The CDR3 is 15 amino acids. The V segment lost 6 bases and the J segment 1 base; nucleotides outside the gene matches: 5.

This clone was seen only a few times. The genes are TRBV29-1 and TRBJ2-6; perhaps TRBD2 as D (6 bases). This CDR3 spans 14 amino acids. V was pared by 4 bases and J by 1 base, with 8 bases between. Germline V lookup: CDR1 SQVTM, CDR2 ANQGSEA. The DNA for the CDR3 is TGCAGCGTTGCGGAGGGATCTGGGGCCAACGTCCTGACTTTC. Amino acids: CSVAEGSGANVLTF.

Regarding this clone: At one end the junction does not follow the germline gene, possibly because of a read error. The chain couples TRBV30 to TRBJ1-2, with TRBD1 as a possible D gene (5 bases). The CDR3 totals 11 residues. Germline-derived CDR1 and CDR2 are GTSNPN and SVGIG (reference sequence). The CDR3 here is CAWSVLGQSRF. In DNA, the CDR3 is TGTGCCTGGAGTGTCTTGGGGCAGTCCCGTTTC.

V gene TRBV7-2 combines with J gene TRBJ1-6; tentative D call: TRBD1 (6 bases). Germline CDR1 is SGHTA and CDR2 is FQGNSA. V was shortened by 3 bases and J by 10 bases, with 13 bases between the two germline ends. The CDR3 totals 14 residues. CDR3 DNA sequence: TGTGCCAGCAGCTTGATCGGTCAGGGGTCACCCCTCCACTTT. Translated, it gives CASSLIGQGSPLHF.

This clone was recorded once. The chain carries TRBV2 and TRBJ2-5; TRBD2 matches 9 bases. Germline CDR1 SNHLY, CDR2 FYNNEI. The CDR3 runs to 13 residues. The V gene end was trimmed by 8 bases and the J gene end by 5 bases; junction bases not matched to a gene: 6. The CDR3 DNA reads as TGTGCCAGCCGGCTAGCGGGGCCGGAGACCCAGTACTTC. Translation gives CASRLAGPETQYF.

The chain links TRBV7-6 to TRBJ2-1, with 14 bases lining up with TRBD2. The V gene's germline CDR1 is SGHVS and CDR2 FNYEAQ. V was pared by 5 bases and J by 2 bases, with 11 bases of the junction left unmatched. The CDR3 runs to 19 residues. Written as DNA, the CDR3 is TGTGCCAGCAGCCAACAGGGACTAGCGGGGGCAGGTCCCTACAATGAGCAGTTCTTC. It codes for CASSQQGLAGAGPYNEQFF. The complete variable domain, with remaining parts taken from reference TRBV7-6 and TRBJ2-1, reads GAGVSQSPRYKVTKRGQDVALRCDPISGHVSLYWYRQALGQGPEFLTYFNYEAQQDKSGLPNDRFSAERPEGSISTLTIQRTEQRDSAMYRCASSQQGLAGAGPYNEQFFGPGTRLTVL.

The CDR3 region is CASGPSWTGLRSYEQYF. As DNA, the CDR3 is TGTGCCAGCGGACCCTCCTGGACAGGGCTGAGGTCCTACGAGCAGTACTTC. The chain is built from TRBV27 and TRBJ2-7; the match to TRBD1 covers 8 bases. Per the germline V gene, CDR1 is MNHEY and CDR2 is SMNVEV (reference sequence). J lost 1 base, V lost 8 bases, and 16 bases had no gene match. The length of the CDR3 is 17 residues.

The V and J genes are TRBV4-1 and TRBJ1-4; 12 bases map to TRBD1. Unmatched junction bases numbered 5, after V lost 3 bases and J lost 3 bases. The CDR3 is 17 amino acids. Germline CDR1 reads MGHRA; CDR2 reads YSYEKL. The CDR3: CASSHMGQGASNEKLFF. The CDR3 nucleotides are TGCGCCAGCAGCCACATGGGACAGGGGGCTTCTAATGAAAAACTGTTTTTT.

The rearrangement uses TRBV7-9 and TRBJ2-5; 7 bases match TRBD2. This CDR3 comprises 18 residues. V was clipped by 5 bases and J by 0 bases; unmatched bases: 15. The germline V gene encodes CDR1 SEHNR and CDR2 FQNEAQ (reference sequence). The CDR3 region has the DNA TGTGCCAGCAGCCCCGGGGTTGTAGCTAGCGGATACCAAGAGACCCAGTACTTC. It is translated as CASSPGVVASGYQETQYF.

In this sample, this clone turned up once. The V call is TRBV5-1, the J call TRBJ1-2; D not certain. The CDR3 extends over 14 amino acids. Germline V lookup: CDR1 SGHRS, CDR2 YFSETQ. V was trimmed by 3 bases and J by 2 bases, leaving 11 bases between them. As DNA, the CDR3 is TGCGCCAGCAGCTCACCGGGGAGGAACTATGGCTACACCTTC. Amino acid sequence: CASSSPGRNYGYTF. Full variable domain (rest looked up from reference TRBV5-1 and TRBJ1-2): KAGVTQTPRYLIKTRGQQVTLSCSPISGHRSVSWYQQTPGQGLQFLFEYFSETQRNKGNFPGRFSGRQFSNSRSEMNVSTLELGDSALYLCASSSPGRNYGYTFGSGTRLTVV.

The J gene is TRBJ2-3, the V gene TRBV2, with 7 bases lining up with TRBD2. The CDR3 contains 15 residues. The germline CDR1 and CDR2 sequences are SNHLY and FYNNEI. Losses at the gene ends were 7 bases for V and 0 bases for J; bases not matched to a gene: 7. CDR3 protein: CASTQTSSSTDTQYF. In DNA, the CDR3 is TGTGCCAGCACTCAGACTAGCTCGAGCACAGATACGCAGTATTTT.